This is a list of T cell receptor beta chains from one sample in a study of response to subunit inactivated influenza vaccine. Each CDR3 protein is one row after TCRdb ran MiXCR on the RT-PCR reads. The data contain 610,000 or so distinct CDR3 sequences, 12% to 15% of them seen just once; the ten biggest clones take up around 10%. This material consisted of PBMCs from blood, taken 11 to 12 days after vaccination. The receptors stem from a man in his fifties who received an inactivated influenza vaccine. Both conserved end residues are part of each CDR3. D genes are given only for firm matches. Size tells how often a clone was seen (once, few, many) or the class of an expanded clone, and some rows leave it out.

size	D	V	J	DNA	CDR3
few	TRBD1	TRBV4-3	TRBJ2-7	TGCGCCAGCAGCCAAGCACTTCCGGGACAGGGATCCGAGCAGTACTTC	CASSQALPGQGSEQYF
.	TRBD1	TRBV2	TRBJ2-7	TGTGCCAGCAGTGATGTTAGCCAGAGGACAGGGTCCTACGAGCAGTACTTC	CASSDVSQRTGSYEQYF
few	TRBD2	TRBV5-1	TRBJ2-1	TGCGCCAGCAGCTTGGGGGTGACTAGCGGGGGATTGTACAATGAGCAGTTCTTC	CASSLGVTSGGLYNEQFF
many	TRBD2	TRBV12-3/TRBV12-4	TRBJ2-3	TGTGCCAGCAGTTCGGCTAGCGGGAGTGGCGCAGATACGCAGTATTTT	CASSSASGSGADTQYF
.	.	TRBV7-9	TRBJ2-2	TGTGCCAGCAGCCCTGATCCCGGGGAGCTGTTTTTT	CASSPDPGELFF
few	.	TRBV29-1	TRBJ2-7	TGCAGCGGGGGGGGCTTTTACTCCTACGAGCAGTACTTC	CSGGGFYSYEQYF
.	TRBD1	TRBV7-6	TRBJ2-7	TGTGCCAGCAGCTCACTCCGGGACAGCATATACGAGCAGTACTTC	CASSSLRDSIYEQYF
.	.	TRBV9	TRBJ2-5	TGTGCCAGCAGCCGGGGTACAAGTGAGACCCAGTACTTC	CASSRGTSETQYF
few	TRBD1	TRBV29-1	TRBJ2-7	TGCAGCGGGACGACAGGGGGCGAGCAGTACTTC	CSGTTGGEQYF
few	TRBD2	TRBV7-9	TRBJ2-2	TGTGCCAGCAGCTCGATTAGACTAGCGGTCACCGGGGAGCTGTTTTTT	CASSSIRLAVTGELFF
few	TRBD2	TRBV6-2/TRBV6-3	TRBJ2-5	TGTGCCAGCAGTAGGACTAGCGGGGATGTGGAGACCCAGTACTTC	CASSRTSGDVETQYF
few	TRBD1	TRBV6-1	TRBJ1-6	TGTGCCAGCTCTCCAGGGACAGATAATTCACCCCTCCACTTT	CASSPGTDNSPLHF
.	.	TRBV7-9	TRBJ2-7	TGTGCCAGCAGCTTAGGGTCCGGGCCCTTTACCTACGAGCAGTACTTC	CASSLGSGPFTYEQYF
many	.	TRBV4-1	TRBJ2-1	TGCGCCAGCAGCCCCTCCCTATTGGCCCGGCGGAAGGCGTACAATGAGCAGTTCTTC	CASSPSLLARRKAYNEQFF
.	.	TRBV7-9	TRBJ2-2	TGTGCCAGCAGGCCACACTCGGGCACCGGGGAGCTGTTTTTT	CASRPHSGTGELFF
few	.	TRBV9	TRBJ2-7	TGTGCCAGCAGCGTAGCGTCCGCCCCCCTCTACGAGCAGTACTTC	CASSVASAPLYEQYF
.	.	TRBV6-2/TRBV6-3	TRBJ2-5	TGTGCCAGCACCGAACGGGACAAAGGCTACCAAGAGACCCAGTACTTC	CASTERDKGYQETQYF
few	TRBD1	TRBV4-3	TRBJ1-2	TGCGCCAGCAGCCAACGACAGGGGGGCTATGGCTACACCTTC	CASSQRQGGYGYTF
.	.	TRBV18	TRBJ2-3	TGTGCCAGCTCACCAAGCCAGCCCACAGATACGCAGTATTTT	CASSPSQPTDTQYF
.	.	TRBV15	TRBJ1-5	TGTGCCACCAGCAGAGAAAGACGGACAAATCAGCCCCAGCATTTT	CATSRERRTNQPQHF
.	TRBD2	TRBV27	TRBJ2-7	TGTGCCAGCAGACCGTCTAGCGGGCACTCCGAGCAGTACTTC	CASRPSSGHSEQYF
.	TRBD1	TRBV7-9	TRBJ2-3	TGTGCCAGCAGCCGTACAGGGGGCGAAACAGATACGCAGTATTTT	CASSRTGGETDTQYF
.	.	TRBV6-5	TRBJ1-4	TGTGCCAGCAGTTACGGGGAGCGTGAAAAACTGTTTTTT	CASSYGEREKLFF
few	.	TRBV28	TRBJ2-7	TGTGCCAGCAACGGACAGATTTCCTACGAGCAGTACTTC	CASNGQISYEQYF
.	TRBD2	TRBV7-9	TRBJ2-1	TGTGCCAGCAGCTTAACTTGGACTAGCGGGTTTTACAATGAGCAGTTCTTC	CASSLTWTSGFYNEQFF
many	.	TRBV12-3/TRBV12-4	TRBJ1-5	TGTGCCAGCAGTGAAGGGGGTCCCCCTAGCAATCAGCCCCAGCATTTT	CASSEGGPPSNQPQHF
.	.	TRBV24-1	TRBJ2-1	TGTGCCACCAGTGACCCCCGGTCCCCAAGCCCCAATGAGCAGTTCTTC	CATSDPRSPSPNEQFF
.	.	TRBV6-1	TRBJ2-2	TGTGCCAGCAGGCCAGGAACAGGAGGGGACACCGGGGAGCTGTTTTTT	CASRPGTGGDTGELFF
many	.	TRBV7-4	TRBJ2-7	TGTGCCAGCAGCCCGAGGGGACTCTTACGCAGGGAGCAGTACTTC	CASSPRGLLRREQYF
few	TRBD2	TRBV12-3/TRBV12-4	TRBJ2-3	TGTGCCAGCAGACTTACGGGACTACCAAGCACAGATACGCAGTATTTT	CASRLTGLPSTDTQYF
.	TRBD1	TRBV7-4	TRBJ1-6	TGTGCCAGCAGCTTCCTGACAGGGATTAATTCACCCCTCCACTTT	CASSFLTGINSPLHF
few	.	TRBV28	TRBJ2-2	TGTGCCAGCAGTCCTTCACCGCCAGCGTCCGGGGAGCTGTTTTTT	CASSPSPPASGELFF
.	.	TRBV20-1	TRBJ2-7	TGCAGTGCTAGCCCTCCTCCGGCCTACGAGCAGTACTTC	CSASPPPAYEQYF
many	.	TRBV14	TRBJ2-1	TGTGCCAGCAGCCCCGGAAGGTACAATGAGCAGTTCTTC	CASSPGRYNEQFF
.	.	TRBV11-2	TRBJ2-7	TGTGCCAGCATCCCCTCAAACTGGGTCGTCCACGAGCAGTACTTC	CASIPSNWVVHEQYF
few	TRBD1	TRBV5-1	TRBJ1-2	TGCGCCAGCACACAGGAGACAGGGGTCGGATATGGCTACACCTTC	CASTQETGVGYGYTF
.	.	TRBV6-1	TRBJ2-3	TGTGCCAGCAGCCGCCGGGGGCGGATAGCAGATACGCAGTATTTT	CASSRRGRIADTQYF
.	.	TRBV28	TRBJ1-1	TGTGCCAGCAGTTTCCTTGTAATGAACACTGAAGCTTTCTTT	CASSFLVMNTEAFF
many	.	TRBV7-2	TRBJ2-2	TGTGCCAGCAGCTTAGTAGCGGCCAACACCGGGGAGCTGTTTTTT	CASSLVAANTGELFF
.	.	TRBV7-9	TRBJ1-1	TGTGCCAGCAGAACGACATCGAACACTGAAGCTTTCTTT	CASRTTSNTEAFF
.	.	TRBV9	TRBJ2-6	TGTGCCAGCAGCCCAAGGGGATCTAGCACTGGGGCCAACGTCCTGACTTTC	CASSPRGSSTGANVLTF
few	.	TRBV20-1	TRBJ2-3	TGCAGTGCTAGCCCGGGACTGAACACAGATACGCAGTATTTT	CSASPGLNTDTQYF
.	.	TRBV5-1	TRBJ2-7	TGCGCCAGCAGCCCGGGGGGCGCCGACGAGCAGTACTTC	CASSPGGADEQYF
.	.	TRBV12-3/TRBV12-4	TRBJ1-2	TGTGCCAGCAAACCGGCTGCTGGTGGCTACACCTTC	CASKPAAGGYTF
many	.	TRBV12-3/TRBV12-4	TRBJ2-7	TGTGCCAGTCGGGACGGCGCCTACGAGCAGTACTTC	CASRDGAYEQYF
few	TRBD2	TRBV7-3	TRBJ2-2	TGTGCCAGCAGCTTGCCCGGGACTACCACCGGGGAGCTGTTTTTT	CASSLPGTTTGELFF
.	.	TRBV24-1	TRBJ2-5	TGTGCCACCCAAGCAGACGGGACTGGCCGCGAGACCCAGTACTTC	CATQADGTGRETQYF
few	TRBD2	TRBV10-3	TRBJ2-7	TGTGCCATCAGTGAGACTAGCGAACCTTCACACGAGCAGTACTTC	CAISETSEPSHEQYF